The 9 T cell receptor beta chains given below trace back to one sample, sequenced in a study of blood T cell repertoires in COVID-19. Produced via immunoSEQ multiplex PCR; TCRdb's table is partial and in-frame only. The profile shows about 380,000 clones, around 87% of them singletons. Sequencing was carried out using PBMCs or T cells enriched from blood (not recorded which). These receptors all stem from a man aged 25 to 45 who had recovered from COVID-19.

The chain links TRBV7-9 to TRBJ1-2, with 8 bases lining up with TRBD1. Germline lookup yields CDR1 SEHNR and CDR2 FQNEAQ (reference sequence). V was clipped by 5 bases and J by 2 bases; unmatched bases: 4. CDR3 length: 14 amino acids. CDR3 nucleotide sequence: TGTGCCAGCAGCCCTCAGGGGGCGAACTATGGCTACACCTTC. Its translation is CASSPQGANYGYTF.

This chain links TRBV6-5 with TRBJ1-2, with TRBD1 as a possible D gene (6 bases). V lost 2 bases and J 7 bases, leaving 17 bases between the germline ends. Germline V gene sequence: CDR1 MNHEY, CDR2 SVGAGI. This CDR3 comprises 15 residues. CDR3 protein: CASSYAARPTGGYTF. CDR3 nucleotides: TGTGCCAGCAGTTACGCCGCCAGACCGACAGGTGGCTACACCTTC.

This chain's CDR3 is CASSPRTQGFQGEQFF. The CDR3, as DNA: TGTGCCAGCAGCCCGAGGACTCAGGGGTTTCAAGGTGAGCAGTTCTTC. This chain connects TRBV11-2 to TRBJ2-1; D is possibly TRBD1 (6 bases). The ends were cut back, 5 bases at V and 9 bases at J, with 23 bases in the middle. The germline V gene has CDR1 SGHAT and CDR2 FQNNGV. The CDR3 totals 16 residues.

A remark on this clone: Other DNA sequences in this sample translate to the same CDR3. The chain has TRBV4-1 and TRBJ1-5; no reliable D call. V was clipped by 0 bases and J by 5 bases, with 5 bases between them. The CDR3 has 13 amino acids. From germline, CDR1 is MGHRA and CDR2 YSYEKL. The CDR3 region has the DNA TGCGCCAGCAGCCAAGACCGAGATCAGCCCCAGCATTTT. It yields the protein CASSQDRDQPQHF.

The CDR3 bases are TGTGCCAGCACCGGGGGACAGGTTTTATCCGGGGAGCTGTTTTTT. Translation gives CASTGGQVLSGELFF. This chain uses TRBV6-5 with TRBJ2-2; TRBD1 matches 8 bases. The CDR3 has 15 amino acids. The J segment lost 6 bases and the V segment lost 7 bases, leaving 10 bases of the junction unmatched. Germline V CDR1 and CDR2: MNHEY, SVGAGI.

The chain carries TRBV5-1 and TRBJ1-2; TRBD1 might be the D (5 bases). Deletions cut 1 base from V and 5 bases from J, with 18 bases between. The germline V gene has CDR1 SGHRS and CDR2 YFSETQ. This CDR3 has 16 amino acids. The CDR3 DNA is TGCGCCAGCAGCTTGACTGGTGGGGCGGATGGATATGGCTACACCTTC. This gives the protein CASSLTGGADGYGYTF.

This chain uses TRBV10-1 with TRBJ1-1; D gene ambiguous. CDR3 length: 13 residues. Per germline, CDR1 WNHNN and CDR2 SYGVQD (reference sequence). Trimming pared 0 bases from V and 5 bases from J, leaving 7 bases between. The CDR3 spells CASSESGRTEAFF. CDR3 in DNA: TGCGCCAGCAGTGAGTCTGGGAGGACTGAAGCTTTCTTT.

The J gene is TRBJ2-1, the V gene TRBV6-5, with 11 bases aligning to TRBD2. CDR1 and CDR2 (germline): MNHEY, SVGAGI. This CDR3 contains 15 residues. V dropped 11 bases and J dropped 0; count of bases not matched to a gene: 6. The CDR3 here is CAGTSGDSSYNEQFF. CDR3 DNA sequence: TGTGCCGGGACTAGCGGTGATAGCTCCTACAATGAGCAGTTCTTC.

The rearrangement uses TRBV2 and TRBJ1-2; D is unclear. The CDR3 is made up of 13 amino acids. Germline V CDR1 and CDR2: SNHLY, FYNNEI. The ends were cut back, 1 base at V and 8 bases at J, with 11 bases in the middle. CDR3 residues: CASSEELARGYTF. The CDR3 coding sequence is TGTGCCAGCAGTGAAGAGTTGGCACGCGGCTACACCTTC.